This T cell receptor beta chain was captured in a study of cytomegalovirus exposure and HLA in healthy donors. Broader study findings: The study dropped some indistinguishable V segments, TRBV6-2 and TRBV6-3 among them. Productive rates of about 87% or about 30% were seen for most TCR beta V segments in an earlier analysis. TCR beta chains associated with HLA were, in a later analysis, more clonally expanded than equally common others.

With 3 bases clipped from V and 2 bases from J, the junction kept 9 bases outside the gene matches. Germline CDR1 and CDR2: SGHDT and YYEEEE. The CDR3 contains 16 residues. Donors in the study were healthy people who gave bone marrow. PCR involved 60 Vbeta and 13 Jbeta primers. Data came from immunoSEQ multiplex PCR; TCRdb stores just in-frame clones and leaves some out. Reported are approximately 100,000 clones; the ten largest clones contain around 3.2%. About this clone itself: Its antigen remains unknown.

The receptor was derived from a man aged 35-49 years in good health and CMV-seronegative. The sequencing sample was made of PBMCs. The rearrangement joins TRBV5-6 to TRBJ2-7; 9 bases fit TRBD2. The CDR3 nucleotides are TGTGCCAGCAGCTCCGGACCTAGCGGGGCAACCTACGAGCAGTACTTC. Encoded protein: CASSSGPSGATYEQYF.